The clone carrying this T cell receptor beta chain has at least ten counts. Its cognate antigen is unknown. These data belong to a study of blood T cells in healthy people across ages. General study points: With naive T cell percentage, TCR beta diversity showed a strong correlation.

Collection of 9 to 10 milliliters of peripheral blood was performed for each donor. Alongside a J-beta primer mix, a sample-barcoded 5' primer served in a second PCR lasting roughly 6 to 11 cycles. TCRdb reanalysed the 5' RACE reads using MiXCR and keeps one entry per CDR3 protein. The data hold about 640,000 distinct CDR3 sequences, with approximately 30% observed a single time. V lost 1 base and J lost 6, with 22 bases in between. CDR3 length: 17 amino acids. Looked up from germline, CDR1 is MDHEN and CDR2 is SYDVKM. The clonotype was recovered from an elderly woman in good health. Sequencing was done on a sample of blood. This chain joins TRBV28 and TRBJ2-7, with TRBD1 as a possible D gene (5 bases). CDR3 amino acids: CASSLYGRILQGSEQYF. The CDR3 nucleotides are TGTGCCAGCAGTTTATATGGTAGGATTCTCCAGGGTTCCGAGCAGTACTTC.